This T cell receptor beta chain was captured by sequencing in a study of blood T cell repertoires in COVID-19. About the study: PBMCs, B-cell-depleted T cells, or T cells were the source of the cDNA or gDNA that made up the material.

Profiled with immunoSEQ multiplex PCR; TCRdb holds only in-frame clones, not every one. The sample has about 430,000 clones; around nine tenths are singletons. Sequenced material: peripheral blood. The receptor's source is a man aged 18 to 29 with COVID-19, enrolled during active disease.

The DNA of the CDR3 is TGTGCCAGCAGCTCTGGAACAGGAATAAGCACAGATACGCAGTATTTT. Translation gives CASSSGTGISTDTQYF. This sequence joins TRBV5-8 and TRBJ2-3, with TRBD1 as a possible D gene (5 bases). Germline lookup yields CDR1 SGHTS and CDR2 YDEGEE. V was cut by 3 bases and J by 0 bases, with 14 bases left in between. The CDR3 extends over 16 amino acids.